What follows describes a single T cell receptor beta chain. The data were taken from a study of blood T cell repertoires in COVID-19. Data came from immunoSEQ multiplex PCR; TCRdb stores just in-frame clones and leaves some out. The sample yields tens of thousands of clones, approximately 85% seen once. Sequencing input: peripheral blood. The sequence came from a human donor in a cohort sampled during active COVID-19.

CDR3 nucleotides: TGCGCCAGCAGCTTGTCGGGACAGGGGCCTACTGGGGCCAACGTCCTGACTTTC. Its translation is CASSLSGQGPTGANVLTF. J is TRBJ2-6 and V is TRBV5-1; 10 nucleotides align to TRBD1. This CDR3 is 18 amino acids long. Germline V CDR1 and CDR2: SGHRS, YFSETQ. With V trimmed by 1 base and J by 2 bases, 6 bases remained unmatched.